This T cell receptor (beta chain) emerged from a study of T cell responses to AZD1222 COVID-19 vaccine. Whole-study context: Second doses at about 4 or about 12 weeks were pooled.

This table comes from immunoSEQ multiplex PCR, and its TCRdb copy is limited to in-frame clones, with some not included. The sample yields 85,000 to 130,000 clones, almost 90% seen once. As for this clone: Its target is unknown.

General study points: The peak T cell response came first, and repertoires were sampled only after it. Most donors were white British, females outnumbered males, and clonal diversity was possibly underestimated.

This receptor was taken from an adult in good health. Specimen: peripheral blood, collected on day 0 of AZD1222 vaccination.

The CDR3 region is CASSQERLAGGPSYEQYF. CDR3 DNA sequence: TGCGCCAGCAGCCAAGAGAGGCTAGCGGGAGGGCCCTCCTACGAGCAGTACTTC. The chain carries TRBV4-1 and TRBJ2-7, with 12 bases lining up with TRBD2. Germline V lookup: CDR1 MGHRA, CDR2 YSYEKL. J lost 0 bases, V lost 0 bases, and 6 bases had no gene match. This CDR3 contains 18 residues.